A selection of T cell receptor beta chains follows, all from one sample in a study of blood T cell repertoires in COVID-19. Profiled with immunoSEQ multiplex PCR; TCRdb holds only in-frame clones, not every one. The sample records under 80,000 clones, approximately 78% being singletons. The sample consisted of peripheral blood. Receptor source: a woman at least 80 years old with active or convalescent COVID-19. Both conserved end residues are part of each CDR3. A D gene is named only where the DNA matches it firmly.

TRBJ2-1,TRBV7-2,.,CASSLTPGAYNEQFF
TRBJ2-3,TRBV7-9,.,CASSGGFTDTQYF
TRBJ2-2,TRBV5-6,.,CASSLVDRVVGGELFF
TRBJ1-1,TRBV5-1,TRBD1,CASSLTGGAGTEAFF
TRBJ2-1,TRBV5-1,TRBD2,CASSSGTSTYNEQFF
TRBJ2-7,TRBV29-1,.,CSATDRYEQYF
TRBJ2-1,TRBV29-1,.,CSVEGGVAGEQFF
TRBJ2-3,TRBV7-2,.,CASRRQGSGTDTQYF
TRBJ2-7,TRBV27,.,CASSLSGAARGAEQYF
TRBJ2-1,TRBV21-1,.,CASTYRTGVLNEQFF
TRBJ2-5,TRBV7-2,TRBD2,CASTQGSGRKETQYF
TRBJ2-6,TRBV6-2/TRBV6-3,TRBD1,CASSYVGTGTRSGANVLTF
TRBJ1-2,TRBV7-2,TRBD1,CASSLLQGGSGGYTF
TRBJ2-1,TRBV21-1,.,CASSIRTSGGNEQFF
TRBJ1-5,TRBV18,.,CASSTQLHSNQPQHF
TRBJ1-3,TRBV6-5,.,CASIPGLGSGNTIYF
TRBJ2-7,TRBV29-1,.,CSVVRQGAYEQYF
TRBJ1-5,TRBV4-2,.,CASSQDSQPNQPQHF
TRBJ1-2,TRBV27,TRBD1,CASSQNDRARGYTF
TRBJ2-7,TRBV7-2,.,CASSSATASYEQYF
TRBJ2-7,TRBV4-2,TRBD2,CASSQLAASSYEQYF
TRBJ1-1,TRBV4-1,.,CASSQDRGRGGRGTEAFF
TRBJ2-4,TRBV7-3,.,CASSLLTLNSRLTGLINIQYF
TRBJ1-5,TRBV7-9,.,CASKSGNQPQHF
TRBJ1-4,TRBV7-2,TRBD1,CASSRGTVNEKLFF
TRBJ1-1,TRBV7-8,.,CASSPTAGTEAFF
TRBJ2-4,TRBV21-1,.,CASSNKIKVTVLAKNIQYF
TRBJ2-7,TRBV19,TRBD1,CASTTLGGDRVTYEQYF
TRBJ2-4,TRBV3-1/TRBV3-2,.,CASSPSAAKNIQYF
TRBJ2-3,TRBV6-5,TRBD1,CASSPRTGRTDTQYF
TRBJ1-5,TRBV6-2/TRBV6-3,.,CASSRQLSNQPQHF
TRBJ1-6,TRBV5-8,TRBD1,CASSYRTGIWSDSPLHF
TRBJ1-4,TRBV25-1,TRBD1,CASRDRGSEKLFF
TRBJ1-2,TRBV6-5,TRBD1,CASRARQGVSYGYTF
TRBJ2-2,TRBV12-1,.,CASSPGEREGLSGELFF
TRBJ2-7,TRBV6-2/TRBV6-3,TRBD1,CASSDRGLHSYEQYF
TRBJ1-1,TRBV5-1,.,CASSGGHSNTEAFF
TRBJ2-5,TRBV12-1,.,CASSFGPTSGGMETQYF
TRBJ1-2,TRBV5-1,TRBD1,CASSLVGDRADGYTF
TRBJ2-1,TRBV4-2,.,CASSQGLAVMSYNEQFF